This T cell receptor (beta chain) derives from a study of control samples from healthy donors and cancer patients. The method was immunoSEQ multiplex PCR; TCRdb's version includes in-frame clones alone and lacks a portion of them. The sample has tens of thousands of clones; around 86% are singletons. The sequence came from a woman between 45 and 60 years old with colorectal cancer. Sequencing input: PBMCs.

CDR3 sequence reads: CASSLGGFNTEAFF. CDR3 sequence (DNA): TGTGCCAGCAGTTTAGGAGGGTTTAACACTGAAGCTTTCTTT. The gene calls are TRBV28 and TRBJ1-1; no reliable D call. Germline values: CDR1 MDHEN, CDR2 SYDVKM. The CDR3 has 14 amino acids. Trimming shortened V by 2 bases and J by 2 bases, and 9 bases separated the two germline ends.